This T cell receptor (beta chain) is from a study of shared clonotypes between healthy human individuals. The run depth of the assay was deep. Some clones are missing from TCRdb's copy, which holds only in-frame ones; the method was immunoSEQ multiplex PCR. This table holds around 2.5 million clones, roughly 93% found once. Sequenced sample: naive CD4+ T cells from PBMCs. As for subset: CD45RA+ positively selected. This receptor was obtained from a man between 18 and 35 years old in good health. Some clones in this sample may be carry-over from other donors' samples.

The CDR3 DNA reads as TGTGCCAGCAGCATACTAGCGGGGAACACCGGGGAGCTGTTTTTT. Translating it yields CASSILAGNTGELFF. V usage is TRBV9 and J usage is TRBJ2-2; 9 nucleotides align to TRBD2. This CDR3 comprises 15 residues. Unmatched junction bases numbered 2, after V lost 4 bases and J lost 1 base. The germline V gene has CDR1 SGDLS and CDR2 YYNGEE.